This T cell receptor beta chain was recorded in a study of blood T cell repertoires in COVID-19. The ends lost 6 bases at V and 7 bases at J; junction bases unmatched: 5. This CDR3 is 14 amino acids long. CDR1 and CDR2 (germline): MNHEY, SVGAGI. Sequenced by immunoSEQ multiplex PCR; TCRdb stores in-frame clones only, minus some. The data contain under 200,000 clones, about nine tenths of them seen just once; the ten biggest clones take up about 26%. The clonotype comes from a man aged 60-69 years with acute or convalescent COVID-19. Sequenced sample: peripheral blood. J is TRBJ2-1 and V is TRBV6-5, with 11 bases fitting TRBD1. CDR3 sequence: CASREDRGLNEQFF. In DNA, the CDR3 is TGTGCCAGCAGGGAGGACAGGGGGCTGAATGAGCAGTTCTTC.